Following are 6 T cell receptor beta chains from one sample sequenced in a study of cytotoxic CD8 clonotypes in ibrutinib-treated CLL. Clones were sequenced by immunoSEQ multiplex PCR, and TCRdb holds only the in-frame ones, with some missing. Of over 65,000 clones listed, about four fifths are singletons. The sequencing used PBMCs, collected after 12 months of ibrutinib treatment. The receptors shown here come from a human donor with chronic lymphocytic leukemia.

This clone is a singleton in its sample. The rearrangement links TRBV28 to TRBJ1-5, with a possible D match to TRBD1 (5 bases). Germline V gene data show CDR1 as MDHEN and CDR2 as SYDVKM. V was pared by 6 bases and J by 7 bases, with 22 bases between. There are 16 residues in the CDR3. Written as DNA, the CDR3 is TGTGCCAGCAGCCCCACCCCGGGGCCCCTCAGGCAGCCCCAGCATTTT. As protein: CASSPTPGPLRQPQHF.

As for this clone: A junction end diverges from the germline sequence, so it may reflect a read error. This chain connects TRBV5-1 to TRBJ1-3; D remains ambiguous. Germline-derived CDR1 and CDR2 are SGHRS and YFSETQ. The CDR3 covers 14 residues. The CDR3 loop reads CASSPRVSGSTIYF. The CDR3 DNA is TGCGCCAGCAGCCCTCGGGTGTCTGGAAGCACCATATATTTT.

The rearrangement uses TRBV11-2 and TRBJ2-5, with 14 bases fitting TRBD2. J lost 2 bases, V lost 4 bases, and 12 bases had no gene match. CDR1 SGHAT and CDR2 FQNNGV come from the germline V gene. The CDR3 runs to 19 residues. The CDR3 spells CASSSTTSGRVWGQETQYF. The CDR3 coding sequence is TGTGCCAGCAGCTCGACGACTAGCGGGAGGGTGTGGGGTCAAGAGACCCAGTACTTC.

The chain carries TRBV13 and TRBJ2-2, with D hard to call. This CDR3 comprises 15 residues. The germline V gene encodes CDR1 PRHDT and CDR2 FYEKMQ (reference sequence). The V end lost 1 base, the J end lost 4 bases, and 10 bases lay between the germline ends. DNA of the CDR3: TGTGCCAGCAGCTTAGAGCAGGCCAGCACCGGGGAGCTGTTTTTT. It encodes CASSLEQASTGELFF.

This chain connects TRBV6-5 to TRBJ2-5, with D possibly called TRBD1 or TRBD2 (6 bases each). This CDR3 comprises 16 residues. The germline V gene encodes CDR1 MNHEY and CDR2 SVGAGI. The V end was cut by 4 bases, the J end by 0 bases, with 15 bases between. As DNA, the CDR3 is TGTGCCAGCAGTTCCTCGGGGGCCTCGTACCAAGAGACCCAGTACTTC. Residues: CASSSSGASYQETQYF.

This clone turned up a few times. This chain links TRBV4-2 with TRBJ2-2; D gene unclear. V was trimmed by 0 bases and J by 4 bases, leaving 9 bases between them. CDR3 length equals 15 residues. Germline CDR1 reads LGHNA; CDR2 reads YNFKEQ. The CDR3 nucleotides read TGTGCCAGCAGCCAAGATCCCAGACCCACCGGGGAGCTGTTTTTT. As protein: CASSQDPRPTGELFF.